This TCR beta chain appears in the sequencing data of a study of T cells after yellow fever vaccination. 5'RACE template switching produced TCR cDNA carrying a universal primer site and UMIs. TCRdb used MiXCR to reprocess the 5' RACE reads, holding one entry per CDR3 protein. The sample lists 450,000 to 550,000 distinct CDR3 sequences, 15% to 20% occurring once. The sample consisted of PBMCs, taken 15 days after the yellow fever booster vaccination. This receptor was obtained from a man under 40 who received the YFV17D yellow fever vaccine.

The CDR3 spells CASSASWTFPHYEQYF. As DNA, the CDR3 is TGTGCCAGCAGTGCATCGTGGACCTTCCCTCACTACGAGCAGTACTTC. This sequence joins TRBV25-1 and TRBJ2-7; D not resolved. Per germline, CDR1 MGHDK and CDR2 SYGVNS. This CDR3 comprises 16 residues. V gave up 4 bases and J gave up 3 bases, with 19 bases separating them.